The 26 T cell receptor beta chains below come from one sample, sequenced in a study of radiotherapy plus CTLA-4 blockade in lung cancer. The protocol was immunoSEQ multiplex PCR, while the TCRdb copy is restricted to in-frame clones and leaves out a portion. The table has 60,000 to 65,000 clones, roughly 77% seen once. Sequenced material: peripheral blood, taken from a patient treated with radiotherapy plus ipilimumab. Every receptor here comes from a human donor with non-small cell lung cancer who had a complete response to radiotherapy plus ipilimumab.

The V call is TRBV18, the J call TRBJ2-1, with 7 bases fitting TRBD2. The CDR3 contains 16 residues. Unmatched junction bases numbered 3, after V lost 0 bases and J lost 1 base. Germline V gene lookup returns CDR1 KGHSH and CDR2 LQKENI. The CDR3 spells CASSPPAGESYNEQFF. The CDR3, as DNA: TGTGCCAGCTCACCACCCGCGGGGGAGTCCTACAATGAGCAGTTCTTC.

In its sample, this clone was seen once. The chain combines TRBV23-1 with TRBJ2-1, with a tentative D call TRBD1 (6 bases). TRBV23-1 carries the ORF label, with uncertain function. The CDR3 consists of 16 residues. The germline V and J ends were trimmed by 6 bases and 7 bases, with 22 bases remaining between them. The CDR3 protein is CASSPLRPDSQNEQFF. In nucleotides, the CDR3 is TGCGCCAGCAGCCCACTGCGGCCGGACAGCCAGAATGAGCAGTTCTTC.

The chain links TRBV11-3 to TRBJ2-7; D may be TRBD1 (6 bases). The ends were cut back, 3 bases at V and 0 bases at J, with 12 bases in the middle. The CDR3 loop spans 15 amino acids. Germline CDR1 SGHNT, CDR2 YENEEA. The CDR3 coding sequence is TGTGCCAGCAGCTTGACCAAGACAGGCTCCTACGAGCAGTACGTC. It is translated as CASSLTKTGSYEQYV.

The chain carries TRBV7-9 and TRBJ1-1; 8 bases align to TRBD1. CDR3 length: 15 amino acids. Trimming at V came to 6 bases and at J to 5 bases, leaving 11 bases not matched to a gene. Germline CDR1 is SEHNR and CDR2 is FQNEAQ (reference sequence). CDR3 coding DNA: TGTGCCAGCAGTTCGACAGGGGCCTTGGGGACTGAAGCTTTCTTT. This sequence encodes CASSSTGALGTEAFF.

This clone was found a few times. This chain joins TRBV7-8 and TRBJ2-7; perhaps D is TRBD1 or TRBD2 (5 bases each). Germline V lookup: CDR1 SGHVS, CDR2 FQNEAQ. V was cut by 6 bases and J by 1 base, with 13 bases left in between. The CDR3 is made up of 14 amino acids. CDR3 DNA: TGTGCCAGCAGGACCGGGACCGCTTCCTACGAGCAGTACGTC. This encodes CASRTGTASYEQYV.

V and J are TRBV27 and TRBJ2-1; possibly TRBD2 for D (6 bases). Trimming stripped 4 bases from V and 8 bases from J, with 18 bases between. Germline V gene data show CDR1 as MNHEY and CDR2 as SMNVEV (reference sequence). This CDR3 region has 15 residues. The DNA of the CDR3 is TGTGCCAGCAGTTCGATAGCGGACGTGGTGGATGAGCAGTTCTTC. It yields the protein CASSSIADVVDEQFF.

The chain has TRBV11-2 and TRBJ2-2, with 8 bases lining up with TRBD1. After removal of 5 bases from V and 7 bases from J, the junction contained 6 bases not matched to a gene. Germline loops: CDR1 SGHAT, CDR2 FQNNGV. This CDR3 has 14 amino acids. CDR3: CASSQGASFGELFF. Written as DNA, the CDR3 is TGTGCCAGCAGCCAGGGGGCTAGCTTCGGGGAGCTGTTTTTT.

The chain joins TRBV6-5 to TRBJ1-3; tentative D call: TRBD1 (5 bases). Trimming shortened V by 7 bases and J by 2 bases, and 9 bases separated the two germline ends. Germline values: CDR1 MNHEY, CDR2 SVGAGI. The CDR3 spans 13 residues. CDR3 sequence (DNA): TGTGCCAGCACAAGGGGAGCTGGAAACACCATATATTTT. Amino acid sequence: CASTRGAGNTIYF.

The V gene is TRBV6-4, the J gene TRBJ1-5; possible D gene TRBD1, 6 bases. Germline-derived CDR1 and CDR2 are MRHNA and SNTAGT. There are 13 residues in the CDR3. Trimming took 4 bases from V and 5 from J, leaving 9 bases between them. DNA of the CDR3: TGTGCCAGCAGTGCAGGGGCGTATCAGCCCCAGCATTTT. Translated: CASSAGAYQPQHF.

The V and J genes are TRBV9 and TRBJ2-1, with D perhaps TRBD1 (5 bases). The CDR3 spans 15 residues. V lost 0 bases and J lost 9, with 16 bases in between. CDR1 and CDR2 from the germline V gene are SGDLS and YYNGEE. Here the CDR3 DNA reads TGTGCCAGCAGCGTAGGTGGGTTTCTAGGGGTTGAGCAGTTCTTC. Protein sequence: CASSVGGFLGVEQFF. Full variable domain (outside the CDR3, taken from reference TRBV9 and TRBJ2-1): DSGVTQTPKHLITATGQRVTLRCSPRSGDLSVYWYQQSLDQGLQFLIQYYNGEERAKGNILERFSAQQFPDLHSELNLSSLELGDSALYFCASSVGGFLGVEQFFGPGTRLTVL.

CDR3 coding DNA: TGTGCCAGCAGTGATCCACTCTCCGGACTAAGCAATGAGCAGTTCTTC. This encodes CASSDPLSGLSNEQFF. The gene calls are TRBV6-1 and TRBJ2-1; D possibly corresponds to TRBD2 (6 bases). Trimming took off 3 bases at V and 6 bases at J, with 18 bases between the two ends. The CDR3 covers 16 residues. The germline CDR1 and CDR2 sequences are MNHNS and SASEGT.

The chain recombines TRBV19 with TRBJ2-7; no clear D. With 6 bases removed from V and 0 bases from J, the gap between germline ends came to 12 bases. The length of the CDR3 is 14 residues. Germline-derived CDR1 and CDR2 are LNHDA and SQIVND (reference sequence). CDR3 region: CASSSGDSSYEQYV. CDR3 sequence (DNA): TGTGCCAGTAGCTCCGGAGACTCCTCCTACGAGCAGTACGTC.

CDR3 sequence: CASSGSFSGTTDTQYF. The CDR3 DNA is TGTGCCAGCAGCGGATCCTTTAGCGGGACGACAGATACGCAGTATTTT. The chain employs TRBV11-3 and TRBJ2-3; 8 positions agree with TRBD2. J lost 3 bases, V lost 5 bases, and 10 bases had no gene match. The germline V gene encodes CDR1 SGHNT and CDR2 YENEEA. The CDR3 contains 16 residues. The variable domain in full, completed from reference TRBV11-3 and TRBJ2-3, reads EAGVVQSPRYKIIEKKQPVAFWCNPISGHNTLYWYLQNLGQGPELLIRYENEEAVDDSQLPKDRFSAERLKGVDSTLKIQPAELGDSAVYLCASSGSFSGTTDTQYFGPGTRLTVL.

The rearrangement joins TRBV10-1 to TRBJ1-1; weak D call: TRBD1 (6 bases). The CDR3 is 14 amino acids. Trimming removed 3 bases at V and 5 bases at J, with 13 bases between. The germline CDR1 and CDR2 sequences are WNHNN and SYGVQD (reference sequence). CDR3 DNA: TGCGCCAGCAGTGAAACGACAGGTTGGACTGAAGCTTTCTTT. Residues: CASSETTGWTEAFF.

This chain links TRBV5-4 with TRBJ2-3, with 7 bases fitting TRBD1. Trimming at V came to 6 bases and at J to 1 base, leaving 8 bases not matched to a gene. The CDR3 spans 15 residues. Germline CDR1 is SGHNT and CDR2 is YYREEE (reference sequence). This CDR3 is CASTSGTVRTDTQYF. The CDR3 DNA is TGTGCCAGCACCTCCGGGACAGTACGCACAGATACGCAGTATTTT.

This sequence joins TRBV7-2 and TRBJ1-2; 7 bases map to TRBD1. Germline CDR1 SGHTA, CDR2 FQGNSA. The CDR3 length is 12 residues. V shed 4 bases, J shed 5 bases, and the junction held 1 base outside the gene matches. CDR3 in amino acids: CASSSTGYGYTF. The CDR3 DNA sequence: TGTGCCAGCAGCTCGACAGGGTATGGCTACACCTTC.

The genes are TRBV4-1 and TRBJ2-5; 9 bases fit TRBD2. The junction had 2 bases not matched to a gene; V was cut back by 4 bases and J by 5 bases. The germline V gene has CDR1 MGHRA and CDR2 YSYEKL. CDR3 length: 13 residues. CDR3 nucleotides: TGCGCCAGCAGCCTCGGACTAGCGGAGACCCAGTACTTC. Translated, it gives CASSLGLAETQYF.

The chain combines TRBV5-4 with TRBJ1-1; a possible D gene is TRBD1 (6 bases). The V gene lost 4 bases and the J gene lost 7 bases, with 17 bases spanning the gap. Germline CDR1 is SGHNT and CDR2 is YYREEE (reference sequence). The CDR3 has 14 amino acids. The CDR3 DNA follows: TGTGCCAGCAGCCACCCAACAGGGTTATATGAAGCTTTCTTT. Its translation: CASSHPTGLYEAFF. Variable domain in full (rest from reference TRBV5-4 and TRBJ1-1): ETGVTQSPTHLIKTRGQQVTLRCSSQSGHNTVSWYQQALGQGPQFIFQYYREEENGRGNFPPRFSGLQFPNYSSELNVNALELDDSALYLCASSHPTGLYEAFFGQGTRLTVV.

The CDR3 DNA sequence: TGTGCCAGCAGTTACACCACCCTAGACAGCCGGGGCTACACCTTC. Protein: CASSYTTLDSRGYTF. The chain couples TRBV6-5 to TRBJ1-2; D is possibly TRBD1 (5 bases). CDR1 MNHEY and CDR2 SVGAGI come from the germline V gene. The V end was cut by 2 bases, the J end by 8 bases, with 18 bases between. The CDR3 contains 15 residues.

The chain couples TRBV5-1 to TRBJ2-3; tentative D call: TRBD2 (5 bases). Germline lookup yields CDR1 SGHRS and CDR2 YFSETQ. CDR3 size: 15 residues. With 4 bases removed from V and 2 bases from J, the gap between germline ends came to 14 bases. The CDR3 sequence is CASSPGISITDTQYF. Written as DNA, the CDR3 is TGCGCCAGCAGCCCCGGGATATCAATCACAGATACGCAGTATTTT.

The chain has TRBV12-5 and TRBJ1-6; D is possibly TRBD1 (6 bases). V lost 0 bases and J 10 bases, leaving 13 bases between the germline ends. The CDR3 runs 15 residues. Germline V gene sequence: CDR1 LGHNT, CDR2 FRNRAP. The CDR3 coding sequence is TGTGCTAGTGGTTTGGTACTAGGGGGGGAATCACCCCTCCACTTT. It yields the protein CASGLVLGGESPLHF.

The chain couples TRBV23-1 to TRBJ2-3; D call uncertain. TRBV23-1 is an ORF; its function is uncertain. Between the trimmed V and J ends, which lost 0 bases and 0 bases, there was a span of 10 bases. CDR3 length: 16 residues. This CDR3 reads CASSQSKAFSTDTQYF. Here the CDR3 DNA reads TGCGCCAGCAGTCAATCAAAGGCCTTTAGCACAGATACGCAGTATTTT.

This clone occurred once. This chain uses TRBV30 with TRBJ1-1; D is possibly TRBD1 (5 bases). The CDR3 covers 12 residues. Per germline, CDR1 GTSNPN and CDR2 SVGIG (reference sequence). Trimming pared 2 bases from V and 6 bases from J, leaving 10 bases between. CDR3 amino acids: CAWSQGRSEAFF. CDR3 nucleotides: TGTGCCTGGAGTCAGGGTCGTTCTGAAGCTTTCTTT.

The rearrangement links TRBV7-2 to TRBJ1-1, with D unclear. The CDR3 covers 13 residues. Germline loops: CDR1 SGHTA, CDR2 FQGNSA. Trimming took 3 bases from V and 4 from J, leaving 9 bases between them. CDR3 residues: CASSFRRSTEAFF. CDR3 sequence (DNA): TGTGCCAGCAGCTTCCGGAGGAGCACTGAAGCTTTCTTT. Full variable domain (rest looked up from reference TRBV7-2 and TRBJ1-1): GAGVSQSPSNKVTEKGKDVELRCDPISGHTALYWYRQSLGQGLEFLIYFQGNSAPDKSGLPSDRFSAERTGGSVSTLTIQRTQQEDSAVYLCASSFRRSTEAFFGQGTRLTVV.

The chain is built from TRBV7-2 and TRBJ2-5, with TRBD2 identical over 7 bases. Germline V gene sequence: CDR1 SGHTA, CDR2 FQGNSA. After removal of 7 bases from V and 9 bases from J, the junction contained 17 bases not matched to a gene. This CDR3 spans 15 amino acids. CDR3 DNA: TGTGCCAGCACCCCCTCTTTGGGACTACTCTCGGCCCAGTACTTC. Residues: CASTPSLGLLSAQYF.

This chain links TRBV6-1 with TRBJ2-7, with TRBD2 identical over 9 bases. After removal of 0 bases from V and 2 bases from J, the junction contained 8 bases not matched to a gene. Germline loops: CDR1 MNHNS, CDR2 SASEGT. The CDR3 runs to 17 residues. In DNA, the CDR3 is TGTGCCAGCAGTGAAGCTGGGGGTAGCGGGAGTCCCTACGAGCAGTACGTC. Residues: CASSEAGGSGSPYEQYV.